These T cell receptor beta chains were read from a single sample in a study of Graves' ophthalmopathy and Graves' hyperthyroidism. Using its own MiXCR run on the multiplex PCR reads, TCRdb lists one record per CDR3 protein. The repertoire holds about 550,000 distinct CDR3 sequences, with approximately 37% as singletons. Sequencing was done on a sample of peripheral blood or thyroid tissue (not recorded which). These receptor sequences come from an adult man with Graves' hyperthyroidism. The CDR3 runs from the conserved cysteine through the conserved F or W. Fields, in order: D gene, V gene, CDR3 length, clone size, J gene, CDR3 protein, CDR3 DNA. D genes are given only for firm matches. Part of the rows lack a size; the others show once, few, many or a class for expanded clones.

>.|TRBV27|14|.|TRBJ1-6
CASSFGMGGSPLHF
TGTGCCAGCAGTTTTGGTATGGGCGGTTCACCCCTCCACTTT
>.|TRBV19|15|.|TRBJ1-3
CASSISAPSGNTIYF
TGTGCCAGTAGTATAAGCGCACCCTCTGGAAACACCATATATTTT
>TRBD1|TRBV29-1|12|many|TRBJ1-2
CSDGQAHYGYTF
TGCAGCGACGGACAGGCCCACTATGGCTACACCTTC
>TRBD1|TRBV2|15|many|TRBJ2-7
CASRVTGTLSYEQYF
TGTGCCAGCCGAGTGACAGGGACCCTCTCCTACGAGCAGTACTTC
>.|TRBV7-2|11|few|TRBJ2-2
CACSGARELFF
TGTGCCTGTTCGGGGGCCCGGGAGCTGTTTTTT
>.|TRBV9|12|many|TRBJ1-3
CASSRDGNTIYF
TGTGCCAGCAGCCGGGACGGAAACACCATATATTTT
>.|TRBV10-1|14|.|TRBJ1-5
CASSAGERGQPQHF
TGCGCCAGCAGTGCCGGGGAGCGGGGTCAGCCCCAGCATTTT
>TRBD1|TRBV7-9|14|.|TRBJ1-2
CASSFRDRVRGYTF
TGTGCCAGCAGCTTCCGGGACAGGGTCCGTGGCTACACCTTC
>TRBD1|TRBV12-3/TRBV12-4|12|many|TRBJ1-2
CASSLGDRGYTF
TGTGCCAGCAGTTTAGGGGACAGGGGCTACACCTTC
>.|TRBV5-1|12|few|TRBJ2-4
CASSKRHDIQYF
TGTGCCAGCAGCAAACGACACGACATTCAGTACTTC